One sample yielded the 5 T cell receptor beta chains listed below, sequenced in a study of cytomegalovirus exposure and HLA in healthy donors. The PCR employed 60 Vbeta primers together with 13 Jbeta primers. Produced via immunoSEQ multiplex PCR; TCRdb's table is partial and in-frame only. The sample lists around 130,000 clones; 80% were seen once. Sequencing was done on a sample of PBMCs. These receptors all come from a middle-aged woman in good health and CMV-seronegative.

In nucleotides, the CDR3 is TGTGCCAGCAGCACACAGACGGGAGAGGAGACTGAAGCTTTCTTT. Translation: CASSTQTGEETEAFF. The rearrangement links TRBV5-4 to TRBJ1-1, with D unclear. CDR3 length equals 15 residues. Per the germline V gene, CDR1 is SGHNT and CDR2 is YYREEE (reference sequence). V lost 4 bases and J lost 5, with 18 bases in between.

In this sample, this clone turned up a few times. This chain's CDR3 is CASSQLALNTGELFF. The CDR3 nucleotides are TGCGCCAGCAGCCAATTGGCCTTAAACACCGGGGAGCTGTTTTTT. The chain combines TRBV4-1 with TRBJ2-2; D is undetermined. CDR1 and CDR2 from the germline V gene are MGHRA and YSYEKL. V was cut by 2 bases and J by 2 bases, with 9 bases left in between. This CDR3 is 15 amino acids long.

This clone was counted once. V and J are TRBV5-6 and TRBJ1-1; maybe TRBD1 (5 bases). The V end was cut by 0 bases, the J end by 10 bases, with 13 bases between. The CDR3 has 13 amino acids. Germline-derived CDR1 and CDR2 are SGHDT and YYEEEE. In DNA, the CDR3 is TGTGCCAGCAGCTTGGGGTCGTGGGGCGGAGCTTTCTTT. Residues: CASSLGSWGGAFF.

The genes are TRBV18 and TRBJ2-1; 14 positions match TRBD2. The CDR3 extends over 16 amino acids. The junction had 10 bases not matched to a gene; V was cut back by 6 bases and J by 9 bases. The germline gives CDR1 KGHSH, CDR2 LQKENI. The CDR3 here is CASSPGLAGVRFEQFF. The CDR3 DNA reads TGTGCCAGCTCCCCGGGACTAGCGGGAGTTAGATTTGAGCAGTTCTTC.

The chain couples TRBV12-5 to TRBJ1-3; 8 bases match TRBD1. V trimming: 6 bases; J trimming: 7 bases; junction bases outside the gene matches: 5. The CDR3 covers 13 residues. In germline, CDR1 is LGHNT, CDR2 FRNRAP. The CDR3 region is CASGGGQANTIYF. In nucleotides, the CDR3 is TGTGCTAGTGGCGGGGGACAGGCTAACACCATATATTTT.